This T cell receptor beta chain was sequenced in a study of CD8 T cells in Susac syndrome. The RNA input was roughly 0.45 to 1 ug, and it was reverse transcribed with random hexamers. MiXCR, run by TCRdb on the immunoSEQ multiplex PCR reads, gives a single entry per CDR3 protein. The sample yields 170,000 or so distinct CDR3 sequences, 80% to 95% seen once. Germline CDR1 and CDR2: SGHDN and FVKESK. The CDR3 has 14 amino acids. After removal of 3 bases from V and 4 bases from J, the junction contained 5 bases not matched to a gene. Concerning this clonotype itself: Its target is not known.

TCR beta was sequenced from blood CD8+ and CD4+ T cells. Overall study results and limits: The study acknowledged a relatively small number of individuals in its TCR sequencing and HLA analysis.

Material for sequencing was CD4+ T cells from PBMCs. This sequence originates from a human donor with multiple sclerosis. The chain employs TRBV14 and TRBJ1-1; 7 bases agree with TRBD1. As DNA, the CDR3 is TGTGCCAGCAGCCAGTGGACAGGCAGCACTGAAGCTTTCTTT. This gives the protein CASSQWTGSTEAFF.